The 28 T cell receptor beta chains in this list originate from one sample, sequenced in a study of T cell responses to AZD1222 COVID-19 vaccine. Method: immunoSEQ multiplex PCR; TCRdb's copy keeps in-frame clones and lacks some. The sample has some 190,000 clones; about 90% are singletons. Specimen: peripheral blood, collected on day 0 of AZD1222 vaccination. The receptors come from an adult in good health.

Here the CDR3 reads CASSYGGSGYTF. CDR3 DNA: TGTGCCAGCAGTTACGGGGGATCGGGCTACACCTTC. This chain connects TRBV6-5 to TRBJ1-2; TRBD1 is a possible D gene (5 bases). Germline V lookup: CDR1 MNHEY, CDR2 SVGAGI. The V end was cut by 2 bases, the J end by 8 bases, with 9 bases between. The CDR3 runs 12 residues.

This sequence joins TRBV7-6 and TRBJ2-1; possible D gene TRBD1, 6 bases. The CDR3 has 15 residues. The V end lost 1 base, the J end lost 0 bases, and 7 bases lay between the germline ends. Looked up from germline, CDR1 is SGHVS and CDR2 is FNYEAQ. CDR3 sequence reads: CASSLGTDSYNEQFF. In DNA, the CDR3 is TGTGCCAGCAGCTTAGGGACAGACTCCTACAATGAGCAGTTCTTC.

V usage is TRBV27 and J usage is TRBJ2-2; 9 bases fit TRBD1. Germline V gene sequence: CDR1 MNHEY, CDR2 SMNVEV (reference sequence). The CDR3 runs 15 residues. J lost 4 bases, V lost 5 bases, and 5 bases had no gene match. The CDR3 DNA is TGTGCCAGCAGTCCTGCGGGACAGGGCACCGGGGAGCTGTTTTTT. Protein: CASSPAGQGTGELFF.

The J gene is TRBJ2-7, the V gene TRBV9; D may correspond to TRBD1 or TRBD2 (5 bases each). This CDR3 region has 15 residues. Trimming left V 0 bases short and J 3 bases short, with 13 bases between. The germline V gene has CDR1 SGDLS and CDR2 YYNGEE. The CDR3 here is CASSVGGVSFYEQYF. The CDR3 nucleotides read TGTGCCAGCAGCGTAGGAGGGGTCTCTTTCTACGAGCAGTACTTC.

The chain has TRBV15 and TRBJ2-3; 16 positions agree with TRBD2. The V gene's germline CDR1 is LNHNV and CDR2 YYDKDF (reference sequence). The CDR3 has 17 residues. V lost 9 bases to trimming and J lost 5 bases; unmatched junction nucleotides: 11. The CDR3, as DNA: TGTGCCACGGACCCCGGGACTAGCGGGGGGGCCGGAGATACGCAGTATTTT. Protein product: CATDPGTSGGAGDTQYF.

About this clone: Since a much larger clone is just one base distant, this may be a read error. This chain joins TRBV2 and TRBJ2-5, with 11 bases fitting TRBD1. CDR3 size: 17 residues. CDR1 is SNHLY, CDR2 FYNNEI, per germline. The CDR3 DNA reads TGTGCCAGCTGTGAGGGGGCCCCCGGGACAGGGGGTGAGACCCAGTACTTC. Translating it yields CASCEGAPGTGGETQYF.

The DNA for the CDR3 is TGTGCCAGCAGCTTGGCAGGGTCTAACACCGGGGAGCTGTTTTTT. Its translation: CASSLAGSNTGELFF. The chain employs TRBV7-3 and TRBJ2-2; weak D call: TRBD1 (5 bases). Trimming cost V 3 bases and J 2 bases, with 10 bases left between them. The CDR3 has 15 residues. The germline gives CDR1 SGHTA, CDR2 FQGTGA.

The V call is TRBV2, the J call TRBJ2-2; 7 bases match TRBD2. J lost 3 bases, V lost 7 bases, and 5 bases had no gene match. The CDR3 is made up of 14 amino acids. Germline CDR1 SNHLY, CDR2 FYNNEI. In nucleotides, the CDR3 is TGTGCCAGCACCCCTCTAGCGGACACCGGGGAGCTGTTTTTT. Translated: CASTPLADTGELFF.

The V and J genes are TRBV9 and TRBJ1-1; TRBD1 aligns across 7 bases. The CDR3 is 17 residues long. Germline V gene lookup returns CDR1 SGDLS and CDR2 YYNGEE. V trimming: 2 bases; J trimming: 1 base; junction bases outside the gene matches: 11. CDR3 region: CASSVSGTAQRNTEAFF. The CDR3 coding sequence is TGTGCCAGCAGCGTCTCCGGGACAGCCCAAAGGAACACTGAAGCTTTCTTT.

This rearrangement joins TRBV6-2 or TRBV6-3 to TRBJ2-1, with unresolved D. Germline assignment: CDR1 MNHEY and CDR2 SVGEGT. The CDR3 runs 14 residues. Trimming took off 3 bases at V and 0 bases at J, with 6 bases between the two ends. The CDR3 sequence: CASSYSSSYNEQFF. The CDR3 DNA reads TGTGCCAGCAGTTATTCTAGCTCCTACAATGAGCAGTTCTTC.

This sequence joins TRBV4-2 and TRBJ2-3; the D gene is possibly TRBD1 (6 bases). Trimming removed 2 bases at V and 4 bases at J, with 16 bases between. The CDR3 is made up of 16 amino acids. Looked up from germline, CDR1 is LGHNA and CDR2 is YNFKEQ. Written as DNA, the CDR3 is TGTGCCAGCAGCCAACAGGGTCAGGGGCAAGCAGATACGCAGTATTTT. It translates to CASSQQGQGQADTQYF.

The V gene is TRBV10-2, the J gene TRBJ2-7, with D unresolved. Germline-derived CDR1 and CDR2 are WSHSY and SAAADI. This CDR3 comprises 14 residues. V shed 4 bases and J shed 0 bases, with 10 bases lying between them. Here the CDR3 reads CASSGGRSSYEQYF. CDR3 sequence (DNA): TGCGCCAGCAGTGGAGGAAGGTCCTCCTACGAGCAGTACTTC.

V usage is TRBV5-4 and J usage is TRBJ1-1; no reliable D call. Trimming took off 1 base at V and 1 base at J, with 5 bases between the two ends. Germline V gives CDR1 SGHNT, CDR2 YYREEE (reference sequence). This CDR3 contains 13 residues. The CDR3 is CASSLQTNTEAFF. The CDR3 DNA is TGTGCCAGCAGCTTGCAGACGAACACTGAAGCTTTCTTT. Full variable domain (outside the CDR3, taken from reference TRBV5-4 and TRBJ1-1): ETGVTQSPTHLIKTRGQQVTLRCSSQSGHNTVSWYQQALGQGPQFIFQYYREEENGRGNFPPRFSGLQFPNYSSELNVNALELDDSALYLCASSLQTNTEAFFGQGTRLTVV.

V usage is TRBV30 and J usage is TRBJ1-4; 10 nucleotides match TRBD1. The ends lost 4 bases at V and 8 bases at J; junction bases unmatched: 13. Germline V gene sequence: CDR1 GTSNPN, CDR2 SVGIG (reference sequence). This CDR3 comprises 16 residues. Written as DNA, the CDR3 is TGTGCCTGGATCGGACAGGGGGGAGAATCGAGGGAAAAACTGTTTTTT. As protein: CAWIGQGGESREKLFF.

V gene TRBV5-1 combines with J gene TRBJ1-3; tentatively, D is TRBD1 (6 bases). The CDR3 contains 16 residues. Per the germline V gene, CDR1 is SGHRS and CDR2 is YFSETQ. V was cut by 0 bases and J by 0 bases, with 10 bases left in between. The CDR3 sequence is CASSLAGADSGNTIYF. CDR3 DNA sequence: TGCGCCAGCAGCTTGGCGGGGGCCGACTCTGGAAACACCATATATTTT.

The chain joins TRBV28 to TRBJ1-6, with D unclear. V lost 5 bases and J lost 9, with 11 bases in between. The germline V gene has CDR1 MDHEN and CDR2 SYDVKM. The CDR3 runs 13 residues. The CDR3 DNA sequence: TGTGCCAGCAGTCAGTGGGGAAGTTCACCCCTCCACTTT. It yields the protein CASSQWGSSPLHF.

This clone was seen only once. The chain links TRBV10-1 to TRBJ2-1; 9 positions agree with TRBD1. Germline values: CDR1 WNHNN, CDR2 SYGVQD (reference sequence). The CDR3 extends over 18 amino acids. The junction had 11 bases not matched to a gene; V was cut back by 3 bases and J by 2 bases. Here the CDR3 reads CASSDKKAGTGTYNEQFF. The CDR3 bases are TGCGCCAGCAGTGACAAGAAGGCCGGGACAGGGACCTACAATGAGCAGTTCTTC.

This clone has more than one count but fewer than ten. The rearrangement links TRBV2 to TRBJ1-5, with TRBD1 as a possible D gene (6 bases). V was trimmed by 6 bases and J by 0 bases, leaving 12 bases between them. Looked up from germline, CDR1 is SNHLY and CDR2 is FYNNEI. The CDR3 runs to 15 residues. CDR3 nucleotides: TGTGCCAGCAGGCCGGGGACAAATAGCAATCAGCCCCAGCATTTT. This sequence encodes CASRPGTNSNQPQHF.

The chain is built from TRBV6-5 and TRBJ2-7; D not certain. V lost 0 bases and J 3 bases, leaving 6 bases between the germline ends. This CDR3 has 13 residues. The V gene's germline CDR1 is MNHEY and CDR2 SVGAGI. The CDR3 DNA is TGTGCCAGCAGTTACTCTTCCAGCTACGAGCAGTACTTC. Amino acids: CASSYSSSYEQYF.

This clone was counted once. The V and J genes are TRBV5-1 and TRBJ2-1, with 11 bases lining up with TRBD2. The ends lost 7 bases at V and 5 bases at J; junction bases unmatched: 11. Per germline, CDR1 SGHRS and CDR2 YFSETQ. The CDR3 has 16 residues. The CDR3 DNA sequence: TGCGCCAGCCAGCCCCGTCTAGCGGGGGGTAACAATGAGCAGTTCTTC. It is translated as CASQPRLAGGNNEQFF.

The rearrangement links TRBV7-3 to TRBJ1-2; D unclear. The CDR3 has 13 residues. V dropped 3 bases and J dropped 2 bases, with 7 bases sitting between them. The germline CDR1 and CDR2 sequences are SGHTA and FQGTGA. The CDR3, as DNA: TGTGCCAGCAGCTTGGGCAGAAACTATGGCTACACCTTC. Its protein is CASSLGRNYGYTF.

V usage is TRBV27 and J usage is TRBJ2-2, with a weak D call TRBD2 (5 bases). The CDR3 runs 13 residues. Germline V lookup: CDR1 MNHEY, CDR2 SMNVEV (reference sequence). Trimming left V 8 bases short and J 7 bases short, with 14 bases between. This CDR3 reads CASAPTRYGELFF. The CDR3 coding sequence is TGTGCCAGCGCTCCCACTAGATACGGGGAGCTGTTTTTT.

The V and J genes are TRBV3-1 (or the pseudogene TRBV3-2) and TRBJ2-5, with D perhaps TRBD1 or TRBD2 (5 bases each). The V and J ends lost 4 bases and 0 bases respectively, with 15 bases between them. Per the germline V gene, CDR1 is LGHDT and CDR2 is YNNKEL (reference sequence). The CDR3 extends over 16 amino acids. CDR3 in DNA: TGTGCCAGCAGCCCCAGGGAAGAGGGGTACCAAGAGACCCAGTACTTC. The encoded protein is CASSPREEGYQETQYF.

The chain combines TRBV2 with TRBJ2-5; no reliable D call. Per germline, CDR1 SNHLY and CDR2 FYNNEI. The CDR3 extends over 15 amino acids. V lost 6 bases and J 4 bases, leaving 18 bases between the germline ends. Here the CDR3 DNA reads TGTGCCAGCAGCGGCGGCAGTGCCCCCCCAGAGACCCAGTACTTC. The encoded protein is CASSGGSAPPETQYF.

The CDR3 is CASSILWDRFYGYTF. The CDR3 coding sequence is TGTGCCAGCAGCATTTTATGGGACAGATTCTATGGCTACACCTTC. V usage is TRBV5-6 and J usage is TRBJ1-2; 7 bases match TRBD1. The CDR3 runs to 15 residues. Germline lookup yields CDR1 SGHDT and CDR2 YYEEEE. V dropped 4 bases and J dropped 4; count of bases not matched to a gene: 10.

The CDR3 sequence is CASSSPQEYEQYF. In DNA form, the CDR3 reads TGTGCCAGCAGCTCGCCACAGGAGTACGAGCAGTACTTC. The V call is TRBV7-2, the J call TRBJ2-7; D is possibly TRBD1 (5 bases). V was shortened by 4 bases and J by 4 bases, with 11 bases between the two germline ends. Germline values: CDR1 SGHTA, CDR2 FQGNSA. This CDR3 region has 13 residues.

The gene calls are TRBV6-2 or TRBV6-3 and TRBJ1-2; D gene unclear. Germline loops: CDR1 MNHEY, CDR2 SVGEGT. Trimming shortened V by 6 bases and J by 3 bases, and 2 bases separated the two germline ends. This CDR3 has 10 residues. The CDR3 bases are TGTGCCAGCAGCGACTATGGCTACACCTTC. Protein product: CASSDYGYTF.

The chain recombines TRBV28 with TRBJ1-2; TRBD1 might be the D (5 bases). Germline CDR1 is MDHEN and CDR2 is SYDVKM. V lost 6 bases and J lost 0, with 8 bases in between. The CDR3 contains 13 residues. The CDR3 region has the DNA TGTGCCAGCAGCGGGGGGGCTAACTATGGCTACACCTTC. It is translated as CASSGGANYGYTF.